The present T cell receptor (beta chain) was sequenced within a study of T cells after somatic rescue of genetic block (dated by TCRdb to about 2020). Regarding the complete study: What the study looked at was long-term robustness, specifically in a T-cell system that came about through somatic rescue of a genetic block in T-cell development.

Comment on this clone: Its recognized antigen is unknown. No much larger clone is present one base from it, and per-base qualities are unavailable.

The CDR3 spans 15 residues, from the cysteine through the phenylalanine. Kept here is only the CDR3 DNA, which spans 45 bases and is read in frame from base 1. Cut back by 0 bases and 2 bases, the V and J ends lie 11 bases apart. CDR1 MNHEY and CDR2 SVGAGI are derived from the germline V gene. The library was prepared using the immunoSEQ multiplex PCR assay. The table comes from immuneACCESS by way of TCRdb, which keeps in-frame sequences with V and J called. Part of the clones is missing from these tables; in studies checked, under half for an unresolved V gene and the rest for unknown reasons. For this sample there are 10,000 to 15,000 clones; over 65% appear just once. In total, the top ten clones hold 15% to 20% of the sample.

The sequence links TRBV6-5 to TRBJ2-7; the D gene is perhaps TRBD2, on 7 matching bases. The specimen sequenced was peripheral blood mononuclear cells (PBMCs). This clonotype was sampled from a boy aged 10-17 years. This receptor has the CDR3 CASSYSGGGPYEQYF. The sequenced DNA is TGTGCCAGCAGTTACTCAGGGGGGGGCCCCTACGAGCAGTACTTC.